This T cell receptor beta chain was documented in a study of blood T cells in healthy people across ages. Study results and caveats: Higher diversity and more naive CD4+ cells were features of long-lived donors, compared to aged donors.

The total RNA that was extracted per sample amounted to at least 5 micrograms. Combining a sample-barcoded 5' primer with a J-beta primer mix, a second PCR ran for roughly 7 to 12 cycles. TCRdb redid the calling of the 5' RACE reads with MiXCR, one entry per CDR3 protein. The table has about 640,000 distinct CDR3 sequences, around 31% seen once. This CDR3 is built from 14 residues. V lost 5 bases and J lost 3, with 13 bases in between. Germline V gene sequence: CDR1 MNHNY, CDR2 SVGAGI (reference sequence). Only a few counts were recorded for this clonotype. As yet, its antigen is unknown. The TCR sequence derives from an elderly woman in good health. J is TRBJ1-2 and V is TRBV6-6, with D unclear. Sequenced material: blood. The CDR3 protein is CASSRSTGYYGYTF. CDR3 coding DNA: TGTGCCAGCAGTCGATCCACGGGTTACTATGGCTACACCTTC.